Sequencing of this TCR beta chain was carried out in a study of cytomegalovirus exposure and HLA in healthy donors. The wider study: Around 77 million unique TCRs from HLA-typed donors made up an early data release.

V dropped 4 bases and J dropped 4; count of bases not matched to a gene: 6. The CDR3 consists of 15 residues. CDR1 is ENHRY and CDR2 is SYGVKD in the germline V gene. Amplification used 60 Vbeta primers and 13 Jbeta primers. Some clones are missing from TCRdb's copy, which holds only in-frame ones; the method was immunoSEQ multiplex PCR. The sample yields 100,000 to 150,000 clones, around three quarters seen once. Broader study findings: Cytomegalovirus association was listed for approximately 160 TCR beta chains.

To note about this clone: The antigen is not known.

The chain couples TRBV10-3 to TRBJ2-3; 9 bases agree with TRBD2. Sequenced sample: PBMCs. This clonotype was sampled from a young man in good health and CMV-seropositive. The CDR3 sequence: CAISGLAGRSDTQYF. The CDR3 nucleotides are TGTGCCATCAGTGGCCTAGCGGGGAGGTCAGATACGCAGTATTTT.